This T cell receptor beta chain was retrieved from a study of T cells after yellow fever vaccination (dated by TCRdb to about 2019). At the level of the whole study: Libraries from fractions with low cell numbers were prepared with the SMART-Seq v4 Ultra Low Input RNA kit. To track T-cell clones before and after primary and booster YFV17D yellow fever vaccination, bulk TCR alpha and beta repertoires were sequenced longitudinally. Two healthy male donors, one aged 18 to 29 and one aged 30 to 39 years, were included in the cohort. Blood was drawn at multiple timepoints before and after primary and secondary immunization, with bulk PBMC replicates and cell subsets isolated. Overall study outcomes, separate from this receptor: Computational filtering was required because FACS-sorted repertoires could contain abundant contaminating clonotypes from the bulk population. The secondary T-cell response was found to be weaker but faster than the primary response, with a peak reached on day 5 rather than on day 15. After the booster, most of the clones that had expanded following primary vaccination were detected again (roughly 97% of CD4 and around 87% of CD8), which suggests that memory was broadly maintained. A small share of clonotypes occurred in both CD4 and CD8 compartments, likely arising from convergent recombination. The study included only a couple of donors, which limits how far the findings can be generalized.

TCR cDNA was synthesized by 5'RACE template switching, which introduced a universal primer site and unique molecular identifiers. Priming of cDNA synthesis was performed from both the TCR alpha and TCR beta constant segments. Libraries were amplified in two PCR steps, with sample barcodes and sequencing adapters added in the second step. Libraries were sequenced on Illumina HiSeq 2500 (2x100 bp) or NovaSeq (2x150 bp). The original pipeline was this. MIGEC was used to demultiplex reads and collapse the reads into UMI consensus sequences, and MiXCR was used for V(D)J alignment. Vaccine-responding clonotypes were identified with edgeR using replicate PBMC samples, with FDR below 0.01 and a log2 fold change above 5 up to day 15 being required. CD4 or CD8 identity was assigned to each bulk clonotype according to whether the clonotype was present at higher abundance in the sequenced CD4 repertoire or the sequenced CD8 repertoire. The raw public data were reprocessed by TCRdb itself: fastp quality trimming at Q25, MiXCR clonotype calling, in-frame beta chains only. Identical CDR3 protein sequences are pooled into one entry, listed with their most common genes and DNA. Clone size and V and J calls follow TCRdb, not the original study. The sample data list just under 600,000 distinct CDR3 sequences, and approximately 13% of these were observed just once. Clones ranked in the top ten supply around an eighth of the sample.

The treatment or condition tag for this specimen amounts to: live attenuated yellow fever vaccine strain. At each blood-draw timepoint, two biological replicates of bulk PBMCs were collected. PBMCs were isolated from peripheral blood using a standard Ficoll-Paque protocol. TriZol was used to extract RNA from bulk PBMCs, CD4 and CD8 fractions, and dextramer-positive and dextramer-negative fractions. From cysteine to phenylalanine, the CDR3 is 14 amino acids long. Of all the DNA, just the CDR3 is kept, 42 bases in frame from base 1. From the germline V gene (reference sequence), CDR1 is SEHNR and CDR2 is FQNEAQ. Germline trimming: 5 bases from V, 1 base from J; junction bases outside gene matches: 4. This clonotype occurred many times. What this receptor recognizes is not known. Nothing much larger sits one base from this clone, and base qualities are not available.

This sequence originates from a man aged 25 to 40 who received the YFV17D yellow fever vaccine. Material: PBMCs, obtained on the day of the yellow fever booster vaccination. The chain is assembled from TRBV7-9 and TRBJ1-1, and 7 junctional nucleotides match TRBD1. The nucleotide sequence is given as TGTGCCAGCAGCCAGGGACAGTCGAACACTGAAGCTTTCTTT. The translation is CASSQGQSNTEAFF. The CDR3, completed at both ends by the reference TRBV7-9 and TRBJ1-1 genes, gives the full variable domain DTGVSQNPRHKITKRGQNVTFRCDPISEHNRLYWYRQTLGQGPEFLTYFQNEAQLEKSRLLSDRFSAERPKGSFSTLEIQRTEQGDSAMYLCASSQGQSNTEAFFGQGTRLTVV.